This note documents a single T cell receptor (beta chain) sequence. This entry belongs to a study of blood T cell repertoires in COVID-19. Turning to the study itself: The United States, Italy and Spain were the sources of the acute and convalescent COVID-19 samples. T cells, B-cell-depleted T cells, or PBMCs provided the cDNA or gDNA that served as material.

Methods used by the authors: Estimates of nucleated cell counts were drawn from the amplification of reference gene primers. Repertoires were generated with immunoSEQ multiplex PCR, while TCRdb's copy carries only in-frame clones and drops some. The DNA was the basis for D and trimming; V, J and clone size are from that table. The table has about 150,000 clones, 91% seen once. V lost 5 bases, J lost 3 bases, and 10 bases lay in between. This CDR3 has 13 residues. Germline CDR1 is MNHEY and CDR2 is SVGEGT. V gene TRBV6-2 or TRBV6-3 combines with J gene TRBJ1-1; D remains unclear. Specimen: peripheral blood. The receptor was isolated from a man between 50 and 59 years old with acute or convalescent COVID-19. The CDR3 DNA sequence: TGTGCCAGCAGTCGAGCCACGCACACTGAAGCTTTCTTT. It specifies CASSRATHTEAFF.